Presented here are 22 T cell receptor beta chains from one specimen sequenced in a study of shared clonotypes between healthy human individuals. The method was immunoSEQ multiplex PCR; TCRdb's version includes in-frame clones alone and lacks a portion of them. Of 2 million to 2.5 million clones in the sample, roughly 94% were seen once. Sequences were obtained from naive CD4+ T cells sorted from blood. The subset was: CD45RA+ positively selected. The receptors were gathered from a man between 18 and 35 years old in good health.

The chain couples TRBV5-5 to TRBJ2-7; TRBD1 aligns across 7 bases. The germline V gene has CDR1 SGHKS and CDR2 YYEKEE (reference sequence). CDR3 length: 15 residues. The V segment lost 2 bases and the J segment 2 bases; nucleotides outside the gene matches: 7. As DNA, the CDR3 is TGTGCCAGCAGCTTCCGGGACAGTCGTGCCTACGAGCAGTACTTC. This translates into CASSFRDSRAYEQYF.

The chain links TRBV7-8 to TRBJ1-5; 7 bases fit TRBD1. The V and J ends lost 1 base and 6 bases, in that order; junction bases with no gene match: 15. The CDR3 loop spans 18 amino acids. Germline loops: CDR1 SGHVS, CDR2 FQNEAQ. The CDR3 DNA reads as TGTGCCAGCAGCTTAGGAAGCGAGACAGGGCTCCTAGGTCAGCCCCAGCATTTT. Its translation: CASSLGSETGLLGQPQHF.

CDR3: CASSEKTSGANVLTF. In DNA form, the CDR3 reads TGTGCCAGCAGTGAGAAAACTTCAGGGGCCAACGTCCTGACTTTC. The chain couples TRBV2 to TRBJ2-6; D ambiguous. V lost 3 bases, J lost 4 bases, and 10 bases lay in between. This CDR3 is built from 15 residues. CDR1 SNHLY and CDR2 FYNNEI come from the germline V gene. Full variable domain (outside the CDR3, taken from reference TRBV2 and TRBJ2-6): EPEVTQTPSHQVTQMGQEVILRCVPISNHLYFYWYRQILGQKVEFLVSFYNNEISEKSEIFDDQFSVERPDGSNFTLKIRSTKLEDSAMYFCASSEKTSGANVLTFGAGSRLTVL.

This clone was recorded a few times. This chain connects TRBV18 to TRBJ2-5; 10 bases map to TRBD2. With V trimmed by 1 base and J by 4 bases, 3 bases remained unmatched. The CDR3 consists of 15 residues. The germline gives CDR1 KGHSH, CDR2 LQKENI. CDR3 nucleotides: TGTGCCAGCTCACCACAGCGGGGGGGCGGAGAGACCCAGTACTTC. This sequence encodes CASSPQRGGGETQYF.

The chain links TRBV5-4 to TRBJ1-6; 7 positions agree with TRBD1. CDR1 SGHNT and CDR2 YYREEE come from the germline V gene (reference sequence). This CDR3 is 16 amino acids long. V was pared by 3 bases and J by 0 bases, with 3 bases of the junction left unmatched. In DNA, the CDR3 is TGTGCCAGCAGCTACGACAGGGCCTCCTATAATTCACCCCTCCACTTT. This sequence encodes CASSYDRASYNSPLHF.

This chain connects TRBV6-5 to TRBJ2-7, with 11 bases identical to TRBD2. The CDR3 is 16 residues long. V was clipped by 2 bases and J by 6 bases; unmatched bases: 9. Germline V gene data show CDR1 as MNHEY and CDR2 as SVGAGI. The CDR3 region is CASSYVTSGSPAEQYF. CDR3 sequence (DNA): TGTGCCAGCAGTTACGTAACTAGCGGGAGTCCGGCCGAGCAGTACTTC.

The chain carries TRBV6-6 and TRBJ1-3; D is uncertain. The ends were cut back, 7 bases at V and 2 bases at J, with 15 bases in the middle. The CDR3 sequence is 15 residues long. Germline CDR1 and CDR2: MNHNY and SVGAGI (reference sequence). The CDR3 DNA sequence: TGTGCCAGCACCTCTGGAAGGGTACCTGGAAACACCATATATTTT. It codes for CASTSGRVPGNTIYF.

CDR3 coding DNA: TGTGCCAGCAGTTTCTCTACAGTGGGTCAAGAGACCCAGTACTTC. Its translation: CASSFSTVGQETQYF. The chain recombines TRBV28 with TRBJ2-5; D is unclear. V was clipped by 3 bases and J by 2 bases, with 13 bases between them. Germline V gene sequence: CDR1 MDHEN, CDR2 SYDVKM. This CDR3 has 15 residues.

In the case of this clone: Within the sample, other DNA sequences also encode this same CDR3. The gene calls are TRBV7-9 and TRBJ2-1; D not resolved. Trimming left V 1 base short and J 5 bases short, with 6 bases between. The CDR3 runs 13 residues. Germline CDR1 is SEHNR and CDR2 is FQNEAQ (reference sequence). CDR3 nucleotide sequence: TGTGCCAGCAGCTTAGGACCCAACAATGAGCAGTTCTTC. Translating it yields CASSLGPNNEQFF.

About this clone: Other DNA sequences in this sample translate to the same CDR3. The V and J genes are TRBV5-1 and TRBJ2-7, with a weak D call TRBD2 (5 bases). The CDR3 extends over 12 amino acids. Looked up from germline, CDR1 is SGHRS and CDR2 is YFSETQ. The V and J ends lost 4 bases and 6 bases respectively, with 11 bases between them. The CDR3, as DNA: TGCGCCAGCAGCCCAGGACTTGGCGAGCAGTACTTC. Protein sequence: CASSPGLGEQYF.

For this clone: This sample also contains other DNA sequences that code for the same CDR3. The chain is built from TRBV7-6 and TRBJ2-7; 7 bases are shared with TRBD1. From germline, CDR1 is SGHVS and CDR2 FNYEAQ. Germline trimming cut 5 bases from V and 4 bases from J; bases unmatched to any gene: 8. This CDR3 is 14 amino acids long. The DNA of the CDR3 is TGTGCCAGCAGCCCCCGACAGGGTGTGTACGAGCAGTACTTC. Translating gives CASSPRQGVYEQYF.

The rearrangement uses TRBV18 and TRBJ2-7; possible D gene TRBD1, 6 bases. From germline, CDR1 is KGHSH and CDR2 LQKENI. The V end was cut by 0 bases, the J end by 6 bases, with 6 bases between. The CDR3 has 12 residues. The CDR3 loop is CASSPPDSEQYF. CDR3 nucleotides: TGTGCCAGCTCACCACCGGACAGCGAGCAGTACTTC.

Concerning this clone itself: This sample also contains other DNA sequences that code for the same CDR3. V and J are TRBV11-2 and TRBJ2-5; D gene unclear. CDR3 length: 13 amino acids. Germline V gene sequence: CDR1 SGHAT, CDR2 FQNNGV. Trimming pared 2 bases from V and 1 base from J, leaving 5 bases between. The CDR3 DNA sequence: TGTGCCAGCAGCTTATCAGTCCAAGAGACCCAGTACTTC. It specifies CASSLSVQETQYF.

J is TRBJ2-4 and V is TRBV5-6, with 7 bases fitting TRBD1. The CDR3 runs to 15 residues. Germline lookup yields CDR1 SGHDT and CDR2 YYEEEE. V dropped 4 bases and J dropped 1; count of bases not matched to a gene: 5. CDR3 loop: CASSAKQGAKNIQYF. The CDR3 region has the DNA TGTGCCAGCAGCGCCAAACAGGGGGCCAAAAACATTCAGTACTTC.

Comments on this clone: This sample also contains other DNA sequences that code for the same CDR3. This chain connects TRBV2 to TRBJ1-2, with TRBD1 matching over 9 bases. From germline, CDR1 is SNHLY and CDR2 FYNNEI. CDR3 length: 13 amino acids. V trimming: 4 bases; J trimming: 5 bases; junction bases outside the gene matches: 2. In DNA form, the CDR3 reads TGTGCCAGCAGTGGGGGGACAGGGTATGGCTACACCTTC. This sequence encodes CASSGGTGYGYTF.

As concerns this clone: This sample includes further DNA sequences coding for the same CDR3. The genes are TRBV6-1 and TRBJ1-3; tentative D call: TRBD1 (5 bases). Trimming removed 8 bases at V and 0 bases at J, with 8 bases between. CDR1 MNHNS and CDR2 SASEGT come from the germline V gene. The CDR3 loop spans 13 amino acids. In DNA, the CDR3 is TGTGCCAGCCGGGACGGCTCTGGAAACACCATATATTTT. Its protein product is CASRDGSGNTIYF.

About this clone: The same CDR3 can be traced to other DNA sequences in this sample. The V and J genes are TRBV5-4 and TRBJ2-7; TRBD1 agrees at 8 bases. The CDR3 is 14 amino acids. Germline V gives CDR1 SGHNT, CDR2 YYREEE (reference sequence). J was trimmed by 4 bases and V by 4 bases; bases with no gene match: 7. Written as DNA, the CDR3 is TGTGCCAGCAGCCCCCCCGGACAGGGTTACGAGCAGTACTTC. Encoded protein: CASSPPGQGYEQYF.

V is TRBV7-2 and J is TRBJ1-2, with TRBD1 as a possible D gene (5 bases). Germline assignment: CDR1 SGHTA and CDR2 FQGNSA. The CDR3 has 12 amino acids. Trimming shortened V by 5 bases and J by 4 bases, and 8 bases separated the two germline ends. The CDR3 DNA reads TGTGCCAGCAGCGTCGGGGCCTATGGCTACACCTTC. Its translation: CASSVGAYGYTF.

This chain connects TRBV27 to TRBJ2-3; D possibly uses TRBD1 or TRBD2 (5 bases each). Looked up from germline, CDR1 is MNHEY and CDR2 is SMNVEV (reference sequence). Trimming took 7 bases from V and 2 from J, leaving 22 bases between them. The CDR3 totals 17 residues. In DNA form, the CDR3 reads TGTGCCAGCACCCGAACAGGTCGGGGACCATCCACAGATACGCAGTATTTT. Translating it yields CASTRTGRGPSTDTQYF.

The chain has TRBV14 and TRBJ2-7; weak D call: TRBD2 (6 bases). Deletions cut 1 base from V and 0 bases from J, with 16 bases between. Germline V lookup: CDR1 SGHDN, CDR2 FVKESK. This CDR3 is built from 17 residues. Here the CDR3 reads CASSQAMGRGFSYEQYF. The CDR3 DNA reads TGTGCCAGCAGCCAAGCAATGGGGCGGGGATTCTCCTACGAGCAGTACTTC.

CDR3 sequence: CASSLLDIAYNEQFF. In nucleotides, the CDR3 is TGTGCCAGCAGCCTACTGGATATTGCTTACAATGAGCAGTTCTTC. This chain connects TRBV7-2 to TRBJ2-1; D remains ambiguous. CDR3 length: 15 amino acids. Per germline, CDR1 SGHTA and CDR2 FQGNSA. With 5 bases removed from V and 4 bases from J, the gap between germline ends came to 15 bases.

J is TRBJ1-2 and V is TRBV6-5; a possible D gene is TRBD1 (6 bases). The germline gives CDR1 MNHEY, CDR2 SVGAGI. V was shortened by 2 bases and J by 6 bases, with 16 bases between the two germline ends. The CDR3 is 15 amino acids. In DNA, the CDR3 is TGTGCCAGCAGTTACGTTGATACCGGGACAAATGGCTACACCTTC. Protein sequence: CASSYVDTGTNGYTF.